These 5 T cell receptor beta chains came from one sample sequenced in a study of T cell repertoires in cytomegalovirus infection. TCRdb called the reads again in MiXCR, with one record for every CDR3 protein. The profile covers about 400,000 distinct CDR3 sequences, with 15% to 20% appearing a single time and about 10% taken by the ten largest. Sequenced input: PBMCs. The receptor set was obtained from a human donor in good health (CMV status not recorded). Some clones in this sample may be carry-over from other donors' samples.

In its sample, this clonotype was seen a few times. V usage is TRBV2 and J usage is TRBJ1-2; weak D call: TRBD1 (6 bases). Germline V lookup: CDR1 SNHLY, CDR2 FYNNEI. Trimming stripped 4 bases from V and 7 bases from J, with 13 bases between. This CDR3 has 13 residues. This CDR3 reads CASSGDTSGGYTF. CDR3 sequence (DNA): TGTGCCAGCAGTGGGGACACGAGCGGTGGCTACACCTTC. Complete variable domain (other parts from reference TRBV2 and TRBJ1-2): EPEVTQTPSHQVTQMGQEVILRCVPISNHLYFYWYRQILGQKVEFLVSFYNNEISEKSEIFDDQFSVERPDGSNFTLKIRSTKLEDSAMYFCASSGDTSGGYTFGSGTRLTVV.

V usage is TRBV7-8 and J usage is TRBJ2-3; D is perhaps TRBD1 (6 bases). Germline V gene sequence: CDR1 SGHVS, CDR2 FQNEAQ. CDR3 size: 15 residues. The ends were cut back, 4 bases at V and 4 bases at J, with 15 bases in the middle. CDR3 sequence reads: CASSYTWGQPDTQYF. The CDR3 nucleotides read TGTGCCAGCAGCTACACTTGGGGGCAGCCAGATACGCAGTATTTT.

This clonotype showed up many times. The chain uses TRBV11-2 and TRBJ2-1, with a weak D call TRBD2 (5 bases). The CDR3 sequence is 14 residues long. CDR1 and CDR2 (germline): SGHAT, FQNNGV. The V end lost 3 bases, the J end lost 6 bases, and 12 bases lay between the germline ends. The CDR3 loop is CASSFGKTGNEQFF. In nucleotides, the CDR3 is TGTGCCAGCAGCTTCGGGAAAACGGGCAATGAGCAGTTCTTC. The entire variable domain, with the rest obtained from reference TRBV11-2 and TRBJ2-1, is as follows: EAGVAQSPRYKIIEKRQSVAFWCNPISGHATLYWYQQILGQGPKLLIQFQNNGVVDDSQLPKDRFSAERLKGVDSTLKIQPAKLEDSAVYLCASSFGKTGNEQFFGPGTRLTVL.

There are a few counts of this clonotype. This rearrangement joins TRBV7-9 to TRBJ2-5; 10 bases are a match to TRBD2. Germline values: CDR1 SEHNR, CDR2 FQNEAQ (reference sequence). V lost 5 bases to trimming and J lost 5 bases; unmatched junction nucleotides: 11. CDR3 length: 16 residues. The CDR3 nucleotides are TGTGCCAGCAGCCCGCGTCTAGCGGGGGTAGGGGAGACCCAGTACTTC. This gives the protein CASSPRLAGVGETQYF.

Comments on this clonotype: The CDR3 does not close with the conserved phenylalanine or tryptophan, likely indicating a read error. V is TRBV7-2 and J is TRBJ2-7; TRBD2 matches at 13 bases. Germline V gene sequence: CDR1 SGHTA, CDR2 FQGNSA. The CDR3 totals 13 residues. J gave up 2 bases and V 10 bases, and 2 bases lay outside the gene matches. In nucleotides, the CDR3 is TGTGCCACTGGGACTAGCGGGGCCTACGAGCAGTACTTA. This translates into CATGTSGAYEQYL.